A selection of T cell receptor beta chains follows, all from one sample in a study of blood T cell repertoires in COVID-19. Libraries were prepared by immunoSEQ multiplex PCR; TCRdb keeps only in-frame clonotypes and omits some of them. In the table there are 250,000 to 300,000 clones, around 88% of which are singletons. The sample was PBMCs or T cells enriched from blood (not recorded which). The source is a man aged 40-55 years who had recovered from COVID-19. Both conserved end residues are part of each CDR3. The D gene is left open where the match is weak. The size entry is marked missing in some rows and otherwise reads once, few, many or a size class.

.	.	TRBV11-3	TRBJ2-7	TGTGCCAGCAGCTTAGCGCAGGGACATATCTACGAGCAGTACTTC	CASSLAQGHIYEQYF
.	.	TRBV19	TRBJ1-6	TGTGCCAGTAGTATAGACAGATCGGAGTCACCCCTCCACTTT	CASSIDRSESPLHF
.	.	TRBV4-1	TRBJ1-5	TGCGCCAGCAGCCAGACCCCCGCGCCAGCGAGAATGGATCAGCCCCAGCATTTT	CASSQTPAPARMDQPQHF
TRBD1	few	TRBV6-1	TRBJ2-7	TGTGCCAGCAGTGGAAAAAGAGGGACAGGGTCCTACGAGCAGTACTTC	CASSGKRGTGSYEQYF
TRBD1	.	TRBV9	TRBJ2-1	TGTGCCAGCAGCGTAAATATAGGACAGGGTCCCTATGAGCAGTTCTTC	CASSVNIGQGPYEQFF
TRBD2	.	TRBV5-6	TRBJ2-1	TGTGCCAGCAGCTTGGTTGGTACGACTAGCGGGAGGGTGGGGGAGCAGTTCTTC	CASSLVGTTSGRVGEQFF
TRBD2	.	TRBV3-1/TRBV3-2	TRBJ2-5	TGTGCCAGCAGCCAAGGAGGACTAGCGGGAGAACAAGAGACCCAGTACTTC	CASSQGGLAGEQETQYF
.	.	TRBV21-1	TRBJ2-5	TGTGCCAGCCGGGACAGGGGAGAGACCCAGTACTTC	CASRDRGETQYF
.	.	TRBV11-3	TRBJ1-5	TGTGCCAGCATGCTCAGGGATCGTCGGCGCGATCAGCCCCAGCATTTT	CASMLRDRRRDQPQHF
.	.	TRBV2	TRBJ1-5	TGTGCCAGCAGTGAAGTCCTCCAGCCCCAGCATTTT	CASSEVLQPQHF
.	.	TRBV10-3	TRBJ2-7	TGTGCCATCAGGGCAGGTAGACCCTACGAGCAGTACTTC	CAIRAGRPYEQYF
.	.	TRBV11-2	TRBJ2-2	TGTGCCAGCAGCTTAACAAACACCGGGGAGCTGTTTTTT	CASSLTNTGELFF
TRBD1	.	TRBV7-2	TRBJ1-1	TGTGCCAGCAGCCCGTGGACAGGAAACACTGAAGCTTTCTTT	CASSPWTGNTEAFF
.	.	TRBV7-9	TRBJ2-2	TGTGCCAGCAGCGTGACAGGAGCCAGTACCGGGGAGCTGTTTTTT	CASSVTGASTGELFF
.	.	TRBV11-3	TRBJ2-1	TGTGCCAGCAGCGTGGGGGGCTACAATGAGCAGTTCTTC	CASSVGGYNEQFF
TRBD1	.	TRBV28	TRBJ2-1	TGTGCCAGCAGTTATGAGTGGGGACAGAAGTTCTTC	CASSYEWGQKFF
.	.	TRBV9	TRBJ2-1	TGTGCCAGCAGCGCTGGGACTGGGTCCTACAATGAGCAGTTCTTC	CASSAGTGSYNEQFF
.	few	TRBV19	TRBJ2-2	TGTGCCAGCAGGGGTCCGAACACCGGGGAGCTGTTTTTT	CASRGPNTGELFF
TRBD2	once	TRBV15	TRBJ2-1	TGTGCCACGAGGAAATATTCACTAGCGGGAGGGACAGGCAATGAGCAGTTCTTC	CATRKYSLAGGTGNEQFF
.	.	TRBV20-1	TRBJ2-7	TGCAGTGCTAGACCCCCCGTCGAGCAGTACTTC	CSARPPVEQYF
TRBD1	.	TRBV5-1	TRBJ2-7	TGCGCCAGCAGCGTTGCCGGGACAGGGAGCAACTACGAGCAGTACTTC	CASSVAGTGSNYEQYF
.	.	TRBV7-2	TRBJ2-5	TGTGCCAGCAGCCCCGCCCGGACAGCGCAAGAGACCCAGTACTTC	CASSPARTAQETQYF
.	.	TRBV4-1	TRBJ1-6	TGCGCCAGCAGCCAAGCCGGGGTTTCTAATTCACCCCTCCACTTT	CASSQAGVSNSPLHF